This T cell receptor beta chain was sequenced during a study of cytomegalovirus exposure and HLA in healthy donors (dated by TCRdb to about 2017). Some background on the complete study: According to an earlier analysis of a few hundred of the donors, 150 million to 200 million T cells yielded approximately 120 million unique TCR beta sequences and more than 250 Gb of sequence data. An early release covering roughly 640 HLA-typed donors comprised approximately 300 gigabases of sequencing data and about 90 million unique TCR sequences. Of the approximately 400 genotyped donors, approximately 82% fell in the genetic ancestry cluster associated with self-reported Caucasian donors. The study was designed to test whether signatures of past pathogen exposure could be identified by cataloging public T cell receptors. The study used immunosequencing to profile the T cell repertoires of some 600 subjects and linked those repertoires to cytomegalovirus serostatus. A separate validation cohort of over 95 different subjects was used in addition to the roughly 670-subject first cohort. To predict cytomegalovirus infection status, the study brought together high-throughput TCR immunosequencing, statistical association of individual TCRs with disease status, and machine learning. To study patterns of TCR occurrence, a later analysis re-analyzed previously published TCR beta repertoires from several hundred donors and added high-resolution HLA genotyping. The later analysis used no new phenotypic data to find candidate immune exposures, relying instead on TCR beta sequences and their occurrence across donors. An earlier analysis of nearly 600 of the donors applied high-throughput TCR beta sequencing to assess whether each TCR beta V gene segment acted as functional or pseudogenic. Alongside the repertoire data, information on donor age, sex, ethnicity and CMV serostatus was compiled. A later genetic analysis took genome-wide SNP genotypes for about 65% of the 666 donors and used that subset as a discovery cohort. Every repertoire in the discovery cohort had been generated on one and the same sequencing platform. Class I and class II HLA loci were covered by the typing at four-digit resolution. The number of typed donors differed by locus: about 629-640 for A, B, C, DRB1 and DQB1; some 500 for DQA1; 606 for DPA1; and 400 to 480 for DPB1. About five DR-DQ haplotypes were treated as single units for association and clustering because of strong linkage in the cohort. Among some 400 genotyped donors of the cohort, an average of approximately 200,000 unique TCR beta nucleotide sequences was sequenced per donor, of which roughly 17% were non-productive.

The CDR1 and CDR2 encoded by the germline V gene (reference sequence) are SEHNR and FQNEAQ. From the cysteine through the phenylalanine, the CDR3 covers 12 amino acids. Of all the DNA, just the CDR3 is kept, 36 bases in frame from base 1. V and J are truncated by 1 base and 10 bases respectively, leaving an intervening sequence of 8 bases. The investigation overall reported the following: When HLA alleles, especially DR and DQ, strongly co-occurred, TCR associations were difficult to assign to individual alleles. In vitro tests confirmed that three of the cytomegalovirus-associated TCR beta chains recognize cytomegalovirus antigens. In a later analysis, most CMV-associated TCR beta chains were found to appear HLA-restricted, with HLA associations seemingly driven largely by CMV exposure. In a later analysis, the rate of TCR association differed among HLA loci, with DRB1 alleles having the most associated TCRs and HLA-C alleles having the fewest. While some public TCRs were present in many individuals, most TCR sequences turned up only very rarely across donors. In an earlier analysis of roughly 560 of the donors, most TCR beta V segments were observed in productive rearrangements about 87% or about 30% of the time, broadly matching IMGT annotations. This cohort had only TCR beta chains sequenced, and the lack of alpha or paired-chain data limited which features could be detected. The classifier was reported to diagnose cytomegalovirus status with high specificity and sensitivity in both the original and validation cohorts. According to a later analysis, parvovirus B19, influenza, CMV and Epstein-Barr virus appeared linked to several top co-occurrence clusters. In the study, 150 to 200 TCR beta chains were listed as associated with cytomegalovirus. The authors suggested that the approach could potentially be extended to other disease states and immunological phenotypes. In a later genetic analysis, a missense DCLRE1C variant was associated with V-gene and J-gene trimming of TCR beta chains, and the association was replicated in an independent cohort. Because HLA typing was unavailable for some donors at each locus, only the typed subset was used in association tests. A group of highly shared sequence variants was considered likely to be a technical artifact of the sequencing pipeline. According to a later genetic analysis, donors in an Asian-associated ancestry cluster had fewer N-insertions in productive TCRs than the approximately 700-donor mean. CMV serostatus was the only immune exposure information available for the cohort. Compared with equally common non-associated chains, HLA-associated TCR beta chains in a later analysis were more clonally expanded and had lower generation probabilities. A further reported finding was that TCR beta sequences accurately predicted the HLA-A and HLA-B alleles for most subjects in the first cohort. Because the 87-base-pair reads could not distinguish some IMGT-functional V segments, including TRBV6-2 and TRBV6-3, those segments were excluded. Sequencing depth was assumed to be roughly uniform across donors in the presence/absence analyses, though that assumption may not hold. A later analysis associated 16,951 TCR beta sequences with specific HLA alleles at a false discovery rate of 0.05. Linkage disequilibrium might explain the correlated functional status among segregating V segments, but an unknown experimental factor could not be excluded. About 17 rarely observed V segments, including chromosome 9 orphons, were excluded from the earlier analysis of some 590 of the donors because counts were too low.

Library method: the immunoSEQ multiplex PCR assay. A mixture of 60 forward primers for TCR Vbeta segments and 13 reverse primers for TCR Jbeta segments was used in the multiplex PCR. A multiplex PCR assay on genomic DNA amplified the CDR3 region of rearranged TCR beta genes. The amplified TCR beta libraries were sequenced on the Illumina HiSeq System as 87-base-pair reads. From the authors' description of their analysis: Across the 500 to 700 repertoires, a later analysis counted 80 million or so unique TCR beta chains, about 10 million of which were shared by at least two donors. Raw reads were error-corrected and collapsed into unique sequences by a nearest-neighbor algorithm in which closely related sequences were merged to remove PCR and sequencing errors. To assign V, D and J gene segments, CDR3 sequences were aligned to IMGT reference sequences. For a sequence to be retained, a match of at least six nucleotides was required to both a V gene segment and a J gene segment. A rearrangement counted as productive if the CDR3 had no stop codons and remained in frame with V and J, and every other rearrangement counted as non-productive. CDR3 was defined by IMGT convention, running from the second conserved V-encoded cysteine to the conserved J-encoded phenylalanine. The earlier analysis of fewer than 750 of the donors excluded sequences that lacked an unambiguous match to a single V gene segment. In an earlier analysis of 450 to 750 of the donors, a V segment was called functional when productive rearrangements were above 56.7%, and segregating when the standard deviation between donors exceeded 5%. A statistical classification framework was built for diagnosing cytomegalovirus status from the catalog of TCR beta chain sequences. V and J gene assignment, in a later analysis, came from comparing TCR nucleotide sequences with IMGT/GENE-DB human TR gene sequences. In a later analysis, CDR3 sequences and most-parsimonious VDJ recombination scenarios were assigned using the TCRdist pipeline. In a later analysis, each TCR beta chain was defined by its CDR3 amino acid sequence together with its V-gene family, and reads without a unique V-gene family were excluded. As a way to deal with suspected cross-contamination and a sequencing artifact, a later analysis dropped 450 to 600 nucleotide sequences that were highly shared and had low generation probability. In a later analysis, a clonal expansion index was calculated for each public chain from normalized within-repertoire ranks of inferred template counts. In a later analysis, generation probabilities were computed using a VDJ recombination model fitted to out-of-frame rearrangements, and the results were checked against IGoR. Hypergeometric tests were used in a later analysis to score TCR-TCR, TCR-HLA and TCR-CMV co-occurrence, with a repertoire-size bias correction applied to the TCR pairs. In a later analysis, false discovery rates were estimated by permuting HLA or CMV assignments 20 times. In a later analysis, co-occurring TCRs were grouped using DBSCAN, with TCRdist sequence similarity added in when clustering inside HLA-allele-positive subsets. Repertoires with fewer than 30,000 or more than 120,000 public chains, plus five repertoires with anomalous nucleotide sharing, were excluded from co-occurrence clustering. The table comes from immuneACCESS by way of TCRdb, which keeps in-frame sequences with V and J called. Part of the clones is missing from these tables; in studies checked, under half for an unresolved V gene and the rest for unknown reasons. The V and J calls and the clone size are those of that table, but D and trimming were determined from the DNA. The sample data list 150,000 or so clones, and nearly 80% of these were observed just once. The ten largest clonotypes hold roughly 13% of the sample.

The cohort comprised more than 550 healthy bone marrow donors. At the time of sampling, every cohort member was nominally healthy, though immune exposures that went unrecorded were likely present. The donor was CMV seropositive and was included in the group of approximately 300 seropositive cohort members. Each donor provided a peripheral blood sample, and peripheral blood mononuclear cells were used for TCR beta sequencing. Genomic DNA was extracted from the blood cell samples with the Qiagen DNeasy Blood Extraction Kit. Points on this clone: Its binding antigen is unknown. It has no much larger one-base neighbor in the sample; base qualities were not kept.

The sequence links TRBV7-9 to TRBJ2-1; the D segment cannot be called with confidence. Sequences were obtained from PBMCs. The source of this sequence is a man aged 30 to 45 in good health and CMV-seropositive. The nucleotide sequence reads TGTGCCAGCAGCTTAGGAGACACCGAGCAGTTCTTC. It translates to CASSLGDTEQFF.